The TCR beta chain under discussion was sequenced for a study of shared clonotypes between healthy human individuals. Trimming removed 6 bases at V and 4 bases at J, with 17 bases between. The CDR3 extends over 15 amino acids. Germline CDR1 is MNHEY and CDR2 is SMNVEV (reference sequence). The test was conducted at deep level. Using immunoSEQ multiplex PCR, the repertoire was profiled, and TCRdb retains in-frame clones only, with some absent. The data show about 2.1 million clones, under 95% seen once. Terminally differentiated effector memory CD45RA+ cells were left out of the naive CD8 fraction, which was CD45RO-negative and positively selected for CCR7.

Sequenced sample: naive CD8+ T cells from PBMCs. The clonotype originates from a man younger than 35 in good health. Some clones in this sample may be carry-over from other donors' samples. The rearrangement joins TRBV27 to TRBJ2-3; D perhaps matches TRBD2 (7 bases). CDR3 sequence: CASSWVGGGADTQYF. The CDR3 coding sequence is TGTGCCAGCAGCTGGGTAGGGGGGGGCGCAGATACGCAGTATTTT.